Shown below are 14 T cell receptor beta chains from a single sample sequenced in a study of shared clonotypes between healthy human individuals. Assay: immunoSEQ multiplex PCR; the TCRdb copy retains only in-frame clones and omits some. The sample includes 450,000 to 650,000 clones, around three quarters of them seen just once. The sample taken for sequencing was PBMCs. Receptors were obtained from a woman in her thirties or forties in good health. Some clones in this sample may be carry-over from other donors' samples.

This chain links TRBV6-6 with TRBJ2-7; D gene ambiguous. CDR3 length equals 14 residues. V was shortened by 0 bases and J by 2 bases, with 8 bases between the two germline ends. Germline CDR1 reads MNHNY; CDR2 reads SVGAGI (reference sequence). The DNA for the CDR3 is TGTGCCAGCAGTTACTCGCCAGGAACCTACGAGCAGTACTTC. Amino acid sequence: CASSYSPGTYEQYF.

The chain combines TRBV28 with TRBJ2-7; tentative D call: TRBD2 (6 bases). The CDR3 contains 12 residues. In germline, CDR1 is MDHEN, CDR2 SYDVKM. V lost 10 bases, J lost 2 bases, and 12 bases lay in between. CDR3 region: CATRGFPYEQYF. In DNA, the CDR3 is TGTGCCACCCGGGGGTTTCCCTACGAGCAGTACTTC. The entire variable domain, with the rest obtained from reference TRBV28 and TRBJ2-7, is as follows: DVKVTQSSRYLVKRTGEKVFLECVQDMDHENMFWYRQDPGLGLRLIYFSYDVKMKEKGDIPEGYSVSREKKERFSLILESASTNQTSMYLCATRGFPYEQYFGPGTRLTVT.

The V call is TRBV6-5, the J call TRBJ2-1; TRBD1 or TRBD2 may be the D gene (5 bases each). In germline, CDR1 is MNHEY, CDR2 SVGAGI. The ends were cut back, 2 bases at V and 2 bases at J, with 10 bases in the middle. The CDR3 spans 15 residues. CDR3 sequence: CASSYVRETYNEQFF. In nucleotides, the CDR3 is TGTGCCAGCAGTTACGTCAGGGAGACCTACAATGAGCAGTTCTTC.

The V and J genes are TRBV5-1 and TRBJ2-3; 8 bases map to TRBD2. The J segment lost 0 bases and the V segment lost 5 bases, leaving 11 bases of the junction unmatched. Germline V gene lookup returns CDR1 SGHRS and CDR2 YFSETQ. The CDR3 length is 17 residues. The CDR3 DNA reads as TGCGCCAGCAGTCGGACTAGCCGGGCCGAGAGCACAGATACGCAGTATTTT. This sequence encodes CASSRTSRAESTDTQYF.

The V and J genes are TRBV2 and TRBJ1-2; no reliable D call. CDR1 SNHLY and CDR2 FYNNEI come from the germline V gene. CDR3 size: 14 residues. The V gene lost 5 bases and the J gene lost 4 bases, with 14 bases spanning the gap. CDR3 amino acids: CASSHTDLGYGYTF. CDR3 DNA: TGTGCCAGCAGTCACACGGACCTTGGCTATGGCTACACCTTC. Full variable domain (outside the CDR3, taken from reference TRBV2 and TRBJ1-2): EPEVTQTPSHQVTQMGQEVILRCVPISNHLYFYWYRQILGQKVEFLVSFYNNEISEKSEIFDDQFSVERPDGSNFTLKIRSTKLEDSAMYFCASSHTDLGYGYTFGSGTRLTVV.

The gene calls are TRBV9 and TRBJ2-7; possibly TRBD1 for D (7 bases). The CDR3 loop spans 15 amino acids. The germline V and J ends were trimmed by 0 bases and 5 bases, with 15 bases remaining between them. Per the germline V gene, CDR1 is SGDLS and CDR2 is YYNGEE. This chain's CDR3 is CASSVDRGGLHEQYF. CDR3 sequence (DNA): TGTGCCAGCAGCGTAGACAGGGGAGGACTGCACGAGCAGTACTTC.

This clone was counted between two and nine times. The chain combines TRBV7-2 with TRBJ2-2, with D unresolved. Germline CDR1 is SGHTA and CDR2 is FQGNSA. With 6 bases removed from V and 0 bases from J, the gap between germline ends came to 11 bases. There are 15 residues in the CDR3. CDR3 nucleotide sequence: TGTGCCAGCAGTCCTCAGGTCGCGAACACCGGGGAGCTGTTTTTT. The encoded protein is CASSPQVANTGELFF.

The V and J genes are TRBV6-9 and TRBJ2-1, with 10 positions matching TRBD1. After removal of 8 bases from V and 3 bases from J, the junction contained 7 bases not matched to a gene. Germline values: CDR1 MNHGY, CDR2 SVAAGI. CDR3 size: 15 residues. The CDR3 protein is CASPPGQGSYNEQFF. CDR3 nucleotides: TGTGCCAGCCCTCCGGGACAGGGGAGCTACAATGAGCAGTTCTTC.

The genes are TRBV20-1 and TRBJ1-2; D call uncertain. Germline V gene data show CDR1 as DFQATT and CDR2 as SNEGSKA (reference sequence). This CDR3 has 11 amino acids. The germline V and J ends were trimmed by 4 bases and 10 bases, with 13 bases remaining between them. The CDR3, as DNA: TGCAGTGCTATTAATACATGGCTCTACACCTTC. Translating it yields CSAINTWLYTF.

The rearrangement uses TRBV28 and TRBJ1-5; 8 bases fit TRBD1. The CDR3 length is 16 residues. Germline V gives CDR1 MDHEN, CDR2 SYDVKM. V trimming: 4 bases; J trimming: 4 bases; junction bases outside the gene matches: 9. The CDR3 loop reads CASSWPPGGGNQPQHF. CDR3 sequence (DNA): TGTGCCAGCAGTTGGCCCCCAGGGGGCGGGAATCAGCCCCAGCATTTT.

The chain joins TRBV15 to TRBJ2-5; no firm D call. In germline, CDR1 is LNHNV, CDR2 YYDKDF (reference sequence). V lost 3 bases and J lost 5, with 13 bases in between. The CDR3 totals 14 residues. Here the CDR3 reads CATSRTGVGETQYF. In nucleotides, the CDR3 is TGTGCCACCAGCAGGACCGGTGTGGGGGAGACCCAGTACTTC.

The chain has TRBV2 and TRBJ2-5, with D maybe TRBD2 (6 bases). The J call may be faulty, since TRBJ2-7 better matches the DNA end. CDR1 and CDR2 (germline): SNHLY, FYNNEI. The CDR3 loop spans 14 amino acids. The CDR3 loop reads CASSYYGRGYEQYF. In DNA form, the CDR3 reads TGTGCCAGCAGTTACTACGGGAGAGGCTACGAGCAGTACTTC.

The rearrangement joins TRBV11-3 to TRBJ2-2; D is unclear. V dropped 4 bases and J dropped 5 bases, with 8 bases sitting between them. The CDR3 is 13 amino acids. Looked up from germline, CDR1 is SGHNT and CDR2 is YENEEA. The CDR3 is CASSSGETGELFF. As DNA, the CDR3 is TGTGCCAGCAGCTCGGGTGAAACCGGGGAGCTGTTTTTT.

This clone came up a few times. The chain carries TRBV29-1 and TRBJ1-1, with 7 positions matching TRBD1. J was trimmed by 4 bases and V by 0 bases; bases with no gene match: 8. This CDR3 has 15 residues. Germline values: CDR1 SQVTM, CDR2 ANQGSEA. This CDR3 reads CSVEDPGTVSTEAFF. DNA of the CDR3: TGCAGCGTTGAAGACCCTGGGACAGTAAGCACTGAAGCTTTCTTT.